Following are 8 T cell receptor beta chains from one sample sequenced in a study of cytomegalovirus exposure and HLA in healthy donors. 13 Jbeta primers and 60 Vbeta primers were used for the PCR. Only in-frame clones appear in the TCRdb table, and some are missing; sequencing was by immunoSEQ multiplex PCR. The sample carries around 160,000 clones, approximately 78% recorded once. The sequencing input was PBMCs. These TCRs come from a male donor in good health and CMV-seronegative.

The V gene is TRBV5-6, the J gene TRBJ1-2, with no clear D. The CDR3 has 16 residues. Germline V gene data show CDR1 as SGHDT and CDR2 as YYEEEE. Trimming shortened V by 0 bases and J by 7 bases, and 19 bases separated the two germline ends. Here the CDR3 reads CASSLARRGPSLGYTF. CDR3 bases: TGTGCCAGCAGCTTGGCCAGGAGAGGGCCGTCTCTTGGCTACACCTTC.

The chain has TRBV18 and TRBJ2-3; 14 bases match TRBD2. The germline CDR1 and CDR2 sequences are KGHSH and LQKENI. V shed 0 bases and J 0 bases; nucleotides not matched to a gene: 2. This CDR3 contains 18 residues. The CDR3 DNA follows: TGTGCCAGCTCACCACCGGGACTAGCGGGAGTAAGCACAGATACGCAGTATTTT. This encodes CASSPPGLAGVSTDTQYF. The whole variable domain, filled in from reference TRBV18 and TRBJ2-3, reads NAGVMQNPRHLVRRRGQEARLRCSPMKGHSHVYWYRQLPEEGLKFMVYLQKENIIDESGMPKERFSAEFPKEGPSILRIQQVVRGDSAAYFCASSPPGLAGVSTDTQYFGPGTRLTVL.

The chain has TRBV2 and TRBJ1-1, with TRBD1 matching over 8 bases. V shed 7 bases and J 1 base; nucleotides not matched to a gene: 2. Germline CDR1 is SNHLY and CDR2 is FYNNEI. This CDR3 has 13 amino acids. The chain's CDR3 is CASIGTGNTEAFF. The DNA of the CDR3 is TGTGCCAGCATTGGGACAGGGAACACTGAAGCTTTCTTT.

The chain joins TRBV21-1 to TRBJ1-5. TRBV21-1 is reported as a pseudogene. The CDR3 loop spans 16 amino acids. The CDR3 sequence is CASTLERGESNQPQHF. The CDR3 DNA is TGTGCCAGCACCCTCGAGCGGGGGGAGAGCAATCAGCCCCAGCATTTT.

The genes are TRBV7-2 and TRBJ2-5; D unresolved. The DNA end is a closer match to TRBJ2-7, so the J assignment may be wrong. Germline assignment: CDR1 SGHTA and CDR2 FQGNSA. The CDR3 has 12 amino acids. In nucleotides, the CDR3 is TGTGCCAGCAGCGGGCCCTCCTACGAGCAGTACTTC. Amino acid sequence: CASSGPSYEQYF.

The chain uses TRBV19 and TRBJ1-1, with 11 bases identical to TRBD1. Germline CDR1 and CDR2: LNHDA and SQIVND (reference sequence). The CDR3 is made up of 15 amino acids. J lost 5 bases, V lost 4 bases, and 6 bases had no gene match. In DNA form, the CDR3 reads TGTGCCAGTAGTAACCCCGGGACAGGGGGGACTGAAGCTTTCTTT. Protein sequence: CASSNPGTGGTEAFF.

The V and J genes are TRBV12-5 and TRBJ1-1, with 7 bases aligning to TRBD1. Looked up from germline, CDR1 is LGHNT and CDR2 is FRNRAP. The CDR3 runs to 13 residues. Trimming cost V 5 bases and J 5 bases; bases outside gene matches: 5. In nucleotides, the CDR3 is TGTGCTAGTGGTCCGGACAGGTCGACTGAAGCTTTCTTT. It specifies CASGPDRSTEAFF.

This clone was observed a few times. The chain combines TRBV7-2 with TRBJ2-3, with TRBD2 matching over 9 bases. After removal of 2 bases from V and 8 bases from J, the junction contained 8 bases not matched to a gene. This CDR3 is 15 amino acids long. Germline V CDR1 and CDR2: SGHTA, FQGNSA. CDR3 DNA sequence: TGTGCCAGCAGCTTACTGGCGGGGGGGCCTGGTACGCAGTATTTT. Its protein product is CASSLLAGGPGTQYF.